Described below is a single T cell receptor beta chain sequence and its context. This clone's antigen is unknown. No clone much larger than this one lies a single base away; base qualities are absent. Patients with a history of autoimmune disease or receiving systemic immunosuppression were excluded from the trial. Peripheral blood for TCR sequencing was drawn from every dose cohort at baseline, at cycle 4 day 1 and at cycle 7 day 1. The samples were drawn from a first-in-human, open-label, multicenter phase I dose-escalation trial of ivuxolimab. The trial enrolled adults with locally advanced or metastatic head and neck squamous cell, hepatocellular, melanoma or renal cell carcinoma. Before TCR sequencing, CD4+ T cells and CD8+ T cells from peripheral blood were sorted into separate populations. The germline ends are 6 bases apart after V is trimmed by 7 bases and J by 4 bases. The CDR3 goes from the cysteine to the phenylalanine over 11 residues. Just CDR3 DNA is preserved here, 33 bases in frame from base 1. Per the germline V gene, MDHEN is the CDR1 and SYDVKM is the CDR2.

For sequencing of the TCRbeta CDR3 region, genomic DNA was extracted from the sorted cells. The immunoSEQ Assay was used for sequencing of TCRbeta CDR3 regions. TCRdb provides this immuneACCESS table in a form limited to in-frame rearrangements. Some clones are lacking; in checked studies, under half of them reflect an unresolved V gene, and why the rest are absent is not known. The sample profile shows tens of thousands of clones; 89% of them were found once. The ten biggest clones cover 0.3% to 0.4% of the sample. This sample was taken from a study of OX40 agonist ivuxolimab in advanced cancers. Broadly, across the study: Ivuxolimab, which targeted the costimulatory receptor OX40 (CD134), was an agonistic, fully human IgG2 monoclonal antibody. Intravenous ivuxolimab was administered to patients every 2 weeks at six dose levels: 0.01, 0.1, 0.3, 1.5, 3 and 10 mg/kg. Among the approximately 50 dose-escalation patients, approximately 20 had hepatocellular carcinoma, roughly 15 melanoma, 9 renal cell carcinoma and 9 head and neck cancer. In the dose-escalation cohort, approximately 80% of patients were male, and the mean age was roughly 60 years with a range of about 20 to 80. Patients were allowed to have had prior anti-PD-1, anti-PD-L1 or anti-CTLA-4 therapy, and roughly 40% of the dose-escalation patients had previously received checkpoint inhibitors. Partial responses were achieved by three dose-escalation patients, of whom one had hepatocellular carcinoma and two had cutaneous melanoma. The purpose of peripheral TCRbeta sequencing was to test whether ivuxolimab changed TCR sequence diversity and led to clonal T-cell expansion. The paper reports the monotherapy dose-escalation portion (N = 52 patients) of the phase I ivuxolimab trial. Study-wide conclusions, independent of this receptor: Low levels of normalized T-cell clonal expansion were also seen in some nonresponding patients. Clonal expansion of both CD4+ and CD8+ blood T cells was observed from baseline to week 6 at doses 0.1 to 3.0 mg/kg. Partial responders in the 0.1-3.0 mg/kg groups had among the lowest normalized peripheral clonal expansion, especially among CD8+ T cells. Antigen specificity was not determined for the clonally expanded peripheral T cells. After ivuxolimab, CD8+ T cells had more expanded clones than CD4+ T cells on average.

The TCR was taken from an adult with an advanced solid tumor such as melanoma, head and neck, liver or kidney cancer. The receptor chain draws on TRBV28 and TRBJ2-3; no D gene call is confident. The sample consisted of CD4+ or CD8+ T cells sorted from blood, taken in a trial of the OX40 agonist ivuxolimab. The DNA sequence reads TGTGCCAGCACTGACTCAGATACGCAGTATTTT. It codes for CASTDSDTQYF.